One and the same sample provided the 21 T cell receptor beta chains below, sequenced in a study of HIV-infected patients and healthy controls. Via MiXCR, TCRdb re-called the 5' RACE reads, giving one row per CDR3 protein. The data hold around 62,000 distinct CDR3 sequences, with about 19% observed a single time. Sequencing input: CD4+ T cells from blood. The source is a human donor in good health.

This clonotype was recorded a few times. The rearrangement links TRBV12-3 or TRBV12-4 to TRBJ2-5; 9 bases line up with TRBD2. CDR3 length equals 14 residues. After removal of 6 bases from V and 4 bases from J, the junction contained 6 bases not matched to a gene. CDR3 nucleotide sequence: TGTGCCAGCAGACAAGGACTAGCGCTAGAGACCCAGTACTTC. It codes for CASRQGLALETQYF.

This clonotype has a handful of counts. The V and J genes are TRBV29-1 and TRBJ2-1; no clear D. V was cut by 6 bases and J by 6 bases, with 12 bases left in between. Germline CDR1 SQVTM, CDR2 ANQGSEA. The CDR3 covers 12 residues. In nucleotides, the CDR3 is TGCAGCGTCCCAGACGGATCCAATGAGCAGTTCTTC. It yields the protein CSVPDGSNEQFF.

The chain links TRBV29-1 to TRBJ2-1; TRBD2 matches 11 bases. Germline V gene data show CDR1 as SQVTM and CDR2 as ANQGSEA. This CDR3 is built from 16 residues. V dropped 4 bases and J dropped 6; count of bases not matched to a gene: 11. CDR3 sequence reads: CSVGGAGTSGGNEQFF. Written as DNA, the CDR3 is TGCAGCGTTGGGGGGGCCGGGACTAGCGGAGGCAATGAGCAGTTCTTC.

This clonotype was counted between two and nine times. The chain couples TRBV20-1 to TRBJ1-2, with D possibly matching TRBD1 (5 bases). V lost 5 bases, J lost 0 bases, and 10 bases lay in between. This CDR3 spans 13 amino acids. Germline lookup yields CDR1 DFQATT and CDR2 SNEGSKA (reference sequence). The CDR3 region is CSAPQVSNYGYTF. Written as DNA, the CDR3 is TGCAGTGCTCCACAGGTCTCTAACTATGGCTACACCTTC.

This clonotype was observed a few times. V and J are TRBV3-1 and TRBJ2-1, with 10 bases identical to TRBD2. Unmatched junction bases numbered 9, after V lost 4 bases and J lost 9 bases. CDR3 length equals 15 residues. The germline V gene encodes CDR1 LGHDT and CDR2 YNNKEL (reference sequence). The CDR3 nucleotides read TGTGCCAGCAGCCCCCTTCTAGCGGGAGTGGCTGAGCAGTTCTTC. The encoded protein is CASSPLLAGVAEQFF.

At least ten counts were recorded for this clonotype. The V and J genes are TRBV20-1 and TRBJ2-7, with D tentatively TRBD1 (6 bases). This CDR3 has 12 residues. Looked up from germline, CDR1 is DFQATT and CDR2 is SNEGSKA (reference sequence). Trimming pared 5 bases from V and 7 bases from J, leaving 15 bases between. In DNA, the CDR3 is TGCAGTGCTTACGACAGGCCTGGGGAGCAGTACTTC. Translating it yields CSAYDRPGEQYF.

This clonotype was found many times. The chain links TRBV3-1 to TRBJ1-1, with D unresolved. The CDR3 totals 12 residues. V was trimmed by 5 bases and J by 5 bases, leaving 9 bases between them. Germline V CDR1 and CDR2: LGHDT, YNNKEL (reference sequence). The CDR3 loop is CASSVRGTEAFF. CDR3 nucleotide sequence: TGTGCCAGCAGCGTACGAGGGACTGAAGCTTTCTTT.

The CDR3 DNA sequence: TGCAGCGCTCCGGCCGGGGGCAACATGAACACTGAAGCTTTCTTT. The encoded protein is CSAPAGGNMNTEAFF. The chain joins TRBV29-1 to TRBJ1-1; TRBD1 might be the D (6 bases). CDR1 and CDR2 (germline): SQVTM, ANQGSEA. The CDR3 has 15 residues. Trimming stripped 7 bases from V and 0 bases from J, with 18 bases between.

As DNA, the CDR3 is TGTGCCAGCAGTCCGGGGGGGATATCTGGAAACACCATATATTTT. Its protein product is CASSPGGISGNTIYF. V is TRBV28 and J is TRBJ1-3; a weak D match, TRBD1 (5 bases). Trimming shortened V by 5 bases and J by 1 base, and 12 bases separated the two germline ends. The CDR3 runs to 15 residues. The germline gives CDR1 MDHEN, CDR2 SYDVKM. Full variable domain (remainder filled in from reference TRBV28 and TRBJ1-3): DVKVTQSSRYLVKRTGEKVFLECVQDMDHENMFWYRQDPGLGLRLIYFSYDVKMKEKGDIPEGYSVSREKKERFSLILESASTNQTSMYLCASSPGGISGNTIYFGEGSWLTVV.

This chain connects TRBV5-1 to TRBJ2-7; unclear D gene. The CDR3 sequence is 16 residues long. Germline V gene data show CDR1 as SGHRS and CDR2 as YFSETQ. The V gene lost 2 bases and the J gene lost 1 base, with 16 bases spanning the gap. CDR3: CASSFGPLTSSYEQYF. CDR3 in DNA: TGCGCCAGCAGCTTTGGTCCGCTAACATCTTCCTACGAGCAGTACTTC.

The chain combines TRBV7-6 with TRBJ1-5; TRBD1 might be the D (5 bases). V was cut by 4 bases and J by 10 bases, with 14 bases left in between. CDR1 and CDR2 (germline): SGHVS, FNYEAQ. The CDR3 consists of 13 residues. CDR3 residues: CASSYGHLKPQHF. The CDR3 region has the DNA TGTGCCAGCAGCTACGGACATCTCAAACCCCAGCATTTT. The full variable domain, in which reference TRBV7-6 and TRBJ1-5 provide the parts outside the CDR3, is GAGVSQSPRYKVTKRGQDVALRCDPISGHVSLYWYRQALGQGPEFLTYFNYEAQQDKSGLPNDRFSAERPEGSISTLTIQRTEQRDSAMYRCASSYGHLKPQHFGDGTRLSIL.

This clonotype was observed at least ten times. The J gene is TRBJ2-1, the V gene TRBV5-5; the D gene is possibly TRBD1 (6 bases). Trimming shortened V by 0 bases and J by 3 bases, and 13 bases separated the two germline ends. The V gene's germline CDR1 is SGHKS and CDR2 YYEKEE (reference sequence). The CDR3 has 16 amino acids. The CDR3 DNA sequence: TGTGCCAGCAGCTTGGCCCTGGACAGATTCTACAATGAGCAGTTCTTC. It encodes CASSLALDRFYNEQFF.

This clonotype showed up many times. V is TRBV30 and J is TRBJ1-2; TRBD1 agrees at 7 bases. Germline V gives CDR1 GTSNPN, CDR2 SVGIG (reference sequence). This CDR3 spans 12 amino acids. The V segment lost 3 bases and the J segment 4 bases; nucleotides outside the gene matches: 2. CDR3 protein: CAWRDRAYGYTF. As DNA, the CDR3 is TGTGCCTGGAGAGACAGGGCCTATGGCTACACCTTC.

The chain employs TRBV5-5 and TRBJ1-3, with D uncertain. The germline V gene has CDR1 SGHKS and CDR2 YYEKEE (reference sequence). The CDR3 has 15 amino acids. Trimming took 1 base from V and 0 from J, leaving 8 bases between them. The CDR3 bases are TGTGCCAGCAGCTTGCGGATAAGCTCTGGAAACACCATATATTTT. It codes for CASSLRISSGNTIYF.

The rearrangement uses TRBV5-6 and TRBJ1-1, with D hard to call. Germline V gene lookup returns CDR1 SGHDT and CDR2 YYEEEE. There are 14 residues in the CDR3. V lost 5 bases and J 4 bases, leaving 15 bases between the germline ends. The CDR3 DNA is TGTGCCAGCAGATTAACGATGGTGAGCACTGAAGCTTTCTTT. Protein: CASRLTMVSTEAFF.

This clonotype showed up just a few times. The chain links TRBV12-3 or TRBV12-4 to TRBJ2-4; 7 bases fit TRBD1. The CDR3 runs 15 residues. J lost 1 base, V lost 6 bases, and 6 bases had no gene match. DNA of the CDR3: TGTGCCAGCAGAGCAGGGGGACCGGCCAAAAACATTCAGTACTTC. Translation gives CASRAGGPAKNIQYF.

This chain joins TRBV20-1 and TRBJ2-5; D ambiguous. The CDR3 runs 14 residues. CDR1 and CDR2 (germline): DFQATT, SNEGSKA (reference sequence). Between the trimmed V and J ends, which lost 3 bases and 2 bases, there was a span of 13 bases. In DNA form, the CDR3 reads TGCAGTGCTAGGGATCTGGGCGCGCAAGAGACCCAGTACTTC. It is translated as CSARDLGAQETQYF.

This clonotype was found many times. The chain has TRBV4-1 and TRBJ2-5; 8 bases are a match to TRBD2. This CDR3 comprises 16 residues. Germline CDR1 MGHRA, CDR2 YSYEKL. Unmatched junction bases numbered 8, after V lost 0 bases and J lost 5 bases. CDR3 loop: CASSQEGTRRMETQYF. The CDR3 nucleotides are TGCGCCAGCAGCCAAGAGGGGACTAGAAGAATGGAGACCCAGTACTTC.

This clonotype was seen a few times. The rearrangement uses TRBV30 and TRBJ1-3; TRBD1 matches at 8 bases. Germline CDR1 GTSNPN, CDR2 SVGIG (reference sequence). Germline trimming cut 1 base from V and 7 bases from J; bases unmatched to any gene: 9. The CDR3 length is 15 residues. The CDR3 bases are TGTGCCTGGAGTGCTCCGACAGGGGATTCTAACACCATATATTTT. The encoded protein is CAWSAPTGDSNTIYF.

About this clonotype: Germline is not matched at one junction end, which may reflect a read error. V is TRBV5-1 and J is TRBJ2-5; TRBD2 aligns across 8 bases. Germline CDR1 is SGHRS and CDR2 is YFSETQ. This CDR3 is built from 13 residues. CDR3 sequence reads: CASSFSGEEIQYF. The CDR3 DNA reads as TGCGCCAGCAGCTTTAGCGGGGAAGAGATCCAGTACTTC.

At least ten counts were recorded for this clonotype. The chain couples TRBV27 to TRBJ2-7; the match to TRBD2 covers 12 bases. The J segment lost 4 bases and the V segment lost 5 bases, leaving 6 bases of the junction unmatched. Germline V CDR1 and CDR2: MNHEY, SMNVEV (reference sequence). The CDR3 sequence is 15 residues long. This chain's CDR3 is CASSPTGLAGYEQYF. DNA of the CDR3: TGTGCCAGCAGTCCTACCGGACTAGCGGGATACGAGCAGTACTTC.